Each of the 32 T cell receptor beta chains below was sequenced from the same sample in a study of read filtering for tumor transcriptome and immune sequencing. The library was built from about 400 ng RNA with molecular barcoded adaptors for alpha/delta and beta/gamma chains. TCRdb re-called the reads with MiXCR, one entry per CDR3 protein. The sample includes over 55,000 distinct CDR3 sequences, about 15% of them seen just once. The source material was a population of CD138-negative cells sorted from bone marrow. These receptors were collected from a donor older than 35 with multiple myeloma.

This clonotype was counted ten times or more. V gene TRBV20-1 combines with J gene TRBJ2-7; the match to TRBD2 covers 10 bases. There are 16 residues in the CDR3. Germline lookup yields CDR1 DFQATT and CDR2 SNEGSKA (reference sequence). The V gene end was trimmed by 3 bases and the J gene end by 1 base; junction bases not matched to a gene: 9. The chain's CDR3 is CSASGSGRAVSYEQYF. The CDR3 DNA is TGCAGTGCTAGCGGGAGCGGGAGGGCCGTTTCCTACGAGCAGTACTTC.

This clonotype was picked up many times. The chain carries TRBV6-2 or TRBV6-3 and TRBJ2-2, with D possibly matching TRBD2 (5 bases). The CDR3 consists of 16 residues. Germline V lookup: CDR1 MNHEY, CDR2 SVGEGT. V lost 6 bases and J lost 4, with 18 bases in between. The CDR3 sequence: CASRNGLRGSTGELFF. The CDR3 DNA reads as TGTGCCAGCAGAAACGGTCTTCGGGGTTCCACCGGGGAGCTGTTTTTT.

This clonotype was observed at least ten times. This chain uses TRBV29-1 with TRBJ2-7; D call uncertain. Germline CDR1 and CDR2: SQVTM and ANQGSEA. The CDR3 is made up of 12 amino acids. V was clipped by 6 bases and J by 0 bases, with 9 bases between them. The DNA for the CDR3 is TGCAGCGTAGAAATGAGCTCCTACGAGCAGTACTTC. It specifies CSVEMSSYEQYF.

This clonotype was seen ten or more times. The chain links TRBV4-1 to TRBJ2-3, with D maybe TRBD2 (6 bases). Deletions cut 1 base from V and 2 bases from J, with 13 bases between. The CDR3 loop spans 16 amino acids. Germline V gives CDR1 MGHRA, CDR2 YSYEKL. CDR3 region: CASSQGRGAHTDTQYF. The DNA of the CDR3 is TGCGCCAGCAGCCAAGGGCGCGGGGCTCACACAGATACGCAGTATTTT.

V is TRBV20-1 and J is TRBJ2-3, with 9 bases lining up with TRBD2. Trimming at V came to 5 bases and at J to 3 bases, leaving 9 bases not matched to a gene. This CDR3 has 15 residues. Germline V gene sequence: CDR1 DFQATT, CDR2 SNEGSKA (reference sequence). This chain's CDR3 is CSAWPVAGDTDTQYF. CDR3 coding DNA: TGCAGTGCTTGGCCCGTAGCGGGAGATACAGATACGCAGTATTTT.

Remarks on this clonotype: With a much larger clone just one base away, this may be a read error. The chain recombines TRBV7-3 with TRBJ1-2; weak D call: TRBD1 (5 bases). This CDR3 has 13 residues. The germline V gene encodes CDR1 SGHTA and CDR2 FQGTGA. The chain's CDR3 is CASSSDWGYGYAF. CDR3 bases: TGTGCCAGCAGCTCGGACTGGGGCTATGGCTACGCCTTC.

This clonotype occurred many times. One end of the junction varies from germline; a read error may be responsible. The CDR3 nucleotides are TGTGCCAGCAGTGCTAGCGGGATGTTCGATGAGCTGTTCTTC. Residues: CASSASGMFDELFF. The chain links TRBV2 to TRBJ2-1; 9 positions agree with TRBD2. The CDR3 runs 14 residues. Germline V CDR1 and CDR2: SNHLY, FYNNEI.

There are many counts of this clonotype. The J gene is TRBJ1-1, the V gene TRBV12-5; tentative D call: TRBD1 (6 bases). V lost 0 bases to trimming and J lost 4 bases, with 15 bases between them. The germline gives CDR1 LGHNT, CDR2 FRNRAP. The CDR3 contains 16 residues. For the CDR3, the DNA is TGTGCTAGTGGTTTGGTACAAGGGGGATGGAGCACTGAAGCTTTCTTT. As protein: CASGLVQGGWSTEAFF.

This clonotype appeared many times. The chain is built from TRBV29-1 and TRBJ2-3; 9 nucleotides line up with TRBD2. The germline V gene encodes CDR1 SQVTM and CDR2 ANQGSEA. The CDR3 is 13 residues long. Unmatched junction bases numbered 0, after V lost 4 bases and J lost 1 base. The CDR3 DNA reads as TGCAGCGTTGGGACTAGCGGCACAGATACGCAGTATTTT. This translates into CSVGTSGTDTQYF.

This clonotype was observed a handful of times. With a much larger clone just one base away, this may be a read error. J is TRBJ1-1 and V is TRBV6-2 or TRBV6-3; D gene unclear. In germline, CDR1 is MNHEY, CDR2 SVGEGT. V was cut by 6 bases and J by 3 bases, with 5 bases left in between. The CDR3 totals 11 residues. The CDR3 protein is CASSPHTEAFF. Written as DNA, the CDR3 is TGTGCCAGCAGCCCCCACACTGAAGCTTTCTTT.

This clonotype was recorded at least ten times. V is TRBV28 and J is TRBJ1-5; 7 nucleotides line up with TRBD1. The CDR3 has 18 amino acids. The ends lost 5 bases at V and 0 bases at J; junction bases unmatched: 13. Germline V lookup: CDR1 MDHEN, CDR2 SYDVKM. The CDR3 loop reads CASSQPYRGPNSNQPQHF. CDR3 in DNA: TGTGCCAGCAGTCAACCCTACAGGGGTCCGAATAGCAATCAGCCCCAGCATTTT.

In its sample, this clonotype was seen many times. V and J are TRBV4-1 and TRBJ1-6; 9 bases are shared with TRBD1. The trim removed 0 bases at V and 4 bases at J, leaving 4 bases unmatched. Germline V gene data show CDR1 as MGHRA and CDR2 as YSYEKL. CDR3 length equals 17 residues. The CDR3 region has the DNA TGCGCCAGCAGCCAAGATTGGGACAGGGCATATAATTCACCCCTCCACTTT. Amino acids: CASSQDWDRAYNSPLHF.

The rearrangement links TRBV3-1 to TRBJ1-3; D is perhaps TRBD1 (5 bases). V dropped 3 bases and J dropped 4 bases, with 19 bases sitting between them. This CDR3 is 17 amino acids long. CDR1 is LGHDT and CDR2 is YNNKEL in the germline V gene (reference sequence). CDR3 protein: CASSQGGDADPGNTIYF. CDR3 nucleotides: TGTGCCAGCAGCCAGGGCGGGGACGCGGATCCGGGAAACACCATATATTTT.

Points on this clonotype: One junction end disagrees with the germline gene, perhaps due to a read error. The chain couples TRBV4-1 to TRBJ1-1, with D possibly being TRBD1 (6 bases). Germline CDR1 is MGHRA and CDR2 is YSYEKL. The CDR3 sequence is 14 residues long. CDR3 DNA sequence: TGCGCCAACAGCTTAGGCAGGGGTGGGTTTGAAGCTTTCTTT. It codes for CANSLGRGGFEAFF.

This clonotype was recorded many times. The chain carries TRBV7-2 and TRBJ2-7; 9 bases are a match to TRBD2. V was clipped by 5 bases and J by 2 bases; unmatched bases: 4. CDR3 size: 14 residues. The germline V gene has CDR1 SGHTA and CDR2 FQGNSA. CDR3 in DNA: TGTGCCAGCAGCCTCGGGACTAGCCCCTACGAGCAGTACTTC. Its protein is CASSLGTSPYEQYF.

This clonotype was counted ten times or more. The chain employs TRBV7-9 and TRBJ2-2, with 9 positions matching TRBD2. Trimming cost V 5 bases and J 3 bases; bases outside gene matches: 4. This CDR3 has 15 residues. Germline values: CDR1 SEHNR, CDR2 FQNEAQ (reference sequence). Written as DNA, the CDR3 is TGTGCCAGCAGCCGCGGGACTAGCTACACCGGGGAGCTGTTTTTT. Translating it yields CASSRGTSYTGELFF.

This clonotype was seen a single time. Just one base apart from a much larger clone, this may be a read error. CDR3 protein: CASSIGGGNTEAFF. The CDR3 DNA follows: TGTGCCAGCAGCATAGGAGGAGGGAACACTGAAGCTTTCTTT. V is TRBV7-3 and J is TRBJ1-1; D remains ambiguous. Germline values: CDR1 SGHTA, CDR2 FQGTGA. The germline V and J ends were trimmed by 5 bases and 1 base, with 11 bases remaining between them. CDR3 size: 14 residues.

Details on this clonotype: A read error may account for a junction end that differs from germline. The chain is built from TRBV7-3 and TRBJ1-1; 7 bases match TRBD1. This CDR3 region has 15 residues. CDR1 and CDR2 from the germline V gene are SGHTA and FQGTGA. The CDR3 coding sequence is TGTGCCAGCAGCTTAACGGGACAGAAGAACACTGAAGCTGTCTTT. Residues: CASSLTGQKNTEAVF.

This clonotype came up once. One base away lies a much larger clone, so this may be a sequencing read error. The V and J genes are TRBV7-3 and TRBJ1-1, with no clear D. The CDR3 covers 15 residues. Germline V gene data show CDR1 as SGHTA and CDR2 as FQGTGA. CDR3 sequence (DNA): TGTGCCGGCAGCTCGGGTCTAGACGAGAACACTGAAGCTTTCTTT. Translating gives CAGSSGLDENTEAFF.

This clonotype was observed many times. The rearrangement uses TRBV5-1 and TRBJ2-3, with D uncertain. Trimming left V 1 base short and J 6 bases short, with 9 bases between. The CDR3 has 13 amino acids. Germline lookup yields CDR1 SGHRS and CDR2 YFSETQ. In nucleotides, the CDR3 is TGCGCCAGCAGCTTGAGTCTCGCGGATACGCAGTATTTT. Translating gives CASSLSLADTQYF.

The J gene is TRBJ1-1, the V gene TRBV6-1, with 11 bases matching TRBD1. V trimming: 7 bases; J trimming: 5 bases; junction bases outside the gene matches: 15. Looked up from germline, CDR1 is MNHNS and CDR2 is SASEGT. CDR3 length: 17 amino acids. CDR3 protein: CASTPNRGTGGNTEAFF. The DNA for the CDR3 is TGTGCCAGCACCCCGAACCGAGGGACAGGGGGTAATACTGAAGCTTTCTTT.

This clonotype was picked up many times. V usage is TRBV7-2 and J usage is TRBJ2-7, with D uncertain. Looked up from germline, CDR1 is SGHTA and CDR2 is FQGNSA. The CDR3 is 14 residues long. Trimming took 5 bases from V and 1 from J, leaving 12 bases between them. The CDR3 protein is CASSAPSLSYEQYF. CDR3 in DNA: TGTGCCAGCAGCGCCCCGAGCCTTTCCTACGAGCAGTACTTC.

This clonotype has ten or more counts. The chain joins TRBV20-1 to TRBJ1-5; 11 nucleotides line up with TRBD1. Germline assignment: CDR1 DFQATT and CDR2 SNEGSKA (reference sequence). This CDR3 contains 16 residues. J gave up 6 bases and V 2 bases, and 9 bases lay outside the gene matches. The CDR3 nucleotides are TGCAGTGCTAGATCTTTTGGACAGGGGGCGGGTCAGCCCCAGCATTTT. Residues: CSARSFGQGAGQPQHF.

This clonotype showed up many times. The chain has TRBV7-8 and TRBJ2-5; the D is unclear. The CDR3 contains 16 residues. Looked up from germline, CDR1 is SGHVS and CDR2 is FQNEAQ. Trimming shortened V by 3 bases and J by 6 bases, and 20 bases separated the two germline ends. CDR3 sequence: CASSLESALVMQTQYF. In DNA form, the CDR3 reads TGTGCCAGCAGCTTGGAATCAGCCCTCGTGATGCAGACCCAGTACTTC.

Worth noting for this clonotype: A read error may be the cause here, since a much bigger clone is one base away. The CDR3 DNA is TGTGCCAGCAGCCAAGGGGAGTCTGTCACAGATACGCAGTATTTT. It yields the protein CASSQGESVTDTQYF. V is TRBV4-2 and J is TRBJ2-3; D is possibly TRBD2 (5 bases). The CDR3 is 15 amino acids. V was trimmed by 1 base and J by 2 bases, leaving 10 bases between them. Germline V gene lookup returns CDR1 LGHNA and CDR2 YNFKEQ.

The J gene is TRBJ1-1, the V gene TRBV29-1; D unclear. The CDR3 is 12 residues long. With 4 bases removed from V and 5 bases from J, the gap between germline ends came to 11 bases. Germline CDR1 and CDR2: SQVTM and ANQGSEA. The CDR3 DNA is TGCAGCGTTGTAGGAGGGTCGACTGAAGCTTTCTTT. The encoded protein is CSVVGGSTEAFF. Drawing the rest from reference TRBV29-1 and TRBJ1-1, the complete variable domain is SAVISQKPSRDICQRGTSLTIQCQVDSQVTMMFWYRQQPGQSLTLIATANQGSEATYESGFVIDKFPISRPNLTFSTLTVSNMSPEDSSIYLCSVVGGSTEAFFGQGTRLTVV.

The chain links TRBV29-1 to TRBJ2-7; weak D call: TRBD2 (6 bases). The CDR3 extends over 13 amino acids. Germline V gene data show CDR1 as SQVTM and CDR2 as ANQGSEA. The V and J ends lost 6 bases and 3 bases respectively, with 15 bases between them. The CDR3 sequence is CSVGGLGDYEQYF. The CDR3 DNA reads as TGCAGCGTCGGGGGTTTAGGTGACTACGAGCAGTACTTC.

This clonotype has at least ten counts. The rearrangement uses TRBV27 and TRBJ1-1, with D uncertain. The germline gives CDR1 MNHEY, CDR2 SMNVEV (reference sequence). The CDR3 is 13 amino acids. V was clipped by 3 bases and J by 3 bases, with 8 bases between them. This chain's CDR3 is CASSFQVHTEAFF. As DNA, the CDR3 is TGTGCCAGCAGTTTCCAGGTTCACACTGAAGCTTTCTTT.

In its sample, this clonotype was seen many times. The chain combines TRBV7-2 with TRBJ1-1; 7 nucleotides line up with TRBD1. Germline V gives CDR1 SGHTA, CDR2 FQGNSA. This CDR3 contains 14 residues. With 1 base clipped from V and 6 bases from J, the junction kept 5 bases outside the gene matches. The CDR3 DNA sequence: TGTGCCAGCAGCTTAGTAGGGGGCCTCGCTGAAGCTTTCTTT. Residues: CASSLVGGLAEAFF.

This clonotype was seen many times. The chain combines TRBV7-9 with TRBJ1-1; D perhaps matches TRBD1 (6 bases). V lost 2 bases to trimming and J lost 4 bases, with 11 bases between them. Germline values: CDR1 SEHNR, CDR2 FQNEAQ (reference sequence). The CDR3 sequence is 14 residues long. The CDR3 loop reads CASSLPTGFTEAFF. In DNA form, the CDR3 reads TGTGCCAGCAGCTTACCTACAGGGTTCACTGAAGCTTTCTTT.

Worth noting for this clonotype: A read error may explain this, as a much larger clone is one base away. The J gene is TRBJ2-7, the V gene TRBV9; the D gene is possibly TRBD1 (5 bases). Looked up from germline, CDR1 is SGDLS and CDR2 is YYNGEE. This CDR3 is built from 13 residues. CDR3 sequence reads: CASSGSQGYERYF. The CDR3 coding sequence is TGTGCCAGCAGCGGGAGCCAGGGTTACGAGCGGTACTTC.

This clonotype appeared many times. V usage is TRBV20-1 and J usage is TRBJ2-2; D might be TRBD2 (5 bases). The germline CDR1 and CDR2 sequences are DFQATT and SNEGSKA (reference sequence). This CDR3 has 12 residues. DNA for the CDR3: TGCAGCGCCCAGCCGCGGGCCGGGGAGCTGTTTTTT. This translates into CSAQPRAGELFF.